This TCR beta chain was sequenced for a study of cytomegalovirus exposure and HLA in healthy donors. Notes on the study in general: TCR beta chains associated with HLA were, in a later analysis, more clonally expanded than equally common others. Diagnosis of cytomegalovirus status made by the classifier reportedly showed high specificity and sensitivity. The study carried out a later analysis of TCR beta sequences. It associated approximately 17,000 of them with specific HLA alleles at a false discovery rate of 0.05.

The PCR had 60 Vbeta and 13 Jbeta primers. Sequencing used immunoSEQ multiplex PCR; TCRdb keeps in-frame clones, though not all of them. The table records 80,000 to 130,000 clones, around 83% of them present only once. Note on this clone: Its target is unknown.

Looked up from germline, CDR1 is SGHTA and CDR2 is FQGNSA. This CDR3 spans 15 amino acids. With 2 bases clipped from V and 4 bases from J, the junction kept 7 bases outside the gene matches. The specimen sequenced was PBMCs. The rearrangement uses TRBV7-2 and TRBJ2-5; TRBD2 aligns across 7 bases. The TCR originated in a woman younger than 30 in good health and CMV-seronegative. The CDR3 DNA is TGTGCCAGCAGCTTATGGGGGAGGGCCCTAGAGACCCAGTACTTC. It specifies CASSLWGRALETQYF.